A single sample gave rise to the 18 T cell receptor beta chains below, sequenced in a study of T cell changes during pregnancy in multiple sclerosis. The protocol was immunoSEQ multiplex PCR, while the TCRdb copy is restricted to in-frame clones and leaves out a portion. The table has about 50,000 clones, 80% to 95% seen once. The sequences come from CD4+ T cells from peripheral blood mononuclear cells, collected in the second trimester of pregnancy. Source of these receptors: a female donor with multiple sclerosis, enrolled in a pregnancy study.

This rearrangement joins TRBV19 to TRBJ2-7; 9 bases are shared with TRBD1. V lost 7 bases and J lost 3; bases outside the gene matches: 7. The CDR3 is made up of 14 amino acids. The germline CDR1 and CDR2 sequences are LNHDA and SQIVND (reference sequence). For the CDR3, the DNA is TGTGCCAGTAACCCGGGACAGGGAGTCTACGAGCAGTACTTC. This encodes CASNPGQGVYEQYF.

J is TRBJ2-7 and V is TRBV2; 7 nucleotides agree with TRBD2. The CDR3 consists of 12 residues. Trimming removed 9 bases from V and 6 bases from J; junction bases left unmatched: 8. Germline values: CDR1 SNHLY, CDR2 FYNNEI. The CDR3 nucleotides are TGTGCCAGTGCGGCGGGGGTCGTCGAGCAGTACTTC. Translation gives CASAAGVVEQYF.

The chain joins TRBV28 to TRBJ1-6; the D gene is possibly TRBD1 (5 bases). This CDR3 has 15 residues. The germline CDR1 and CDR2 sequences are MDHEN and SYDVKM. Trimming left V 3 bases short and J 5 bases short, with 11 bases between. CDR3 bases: TGTGCCAGCAGTTTGGGGCAGATTGATAATTCACCCCTCCACTTT. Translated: CASSLGQIDNSPLHF.

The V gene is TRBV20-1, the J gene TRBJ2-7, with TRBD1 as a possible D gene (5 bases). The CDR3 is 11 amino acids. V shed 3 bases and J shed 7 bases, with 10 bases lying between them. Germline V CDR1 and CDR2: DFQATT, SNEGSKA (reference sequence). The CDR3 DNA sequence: TGCAGTGCTAGGCAGGGTATTGAGCAGTACTTC. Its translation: CSARQGIEQYF.

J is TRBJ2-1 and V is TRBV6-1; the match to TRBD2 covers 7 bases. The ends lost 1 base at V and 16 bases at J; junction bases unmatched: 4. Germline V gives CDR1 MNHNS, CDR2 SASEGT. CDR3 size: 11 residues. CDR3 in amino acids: CASSEGTRYFF. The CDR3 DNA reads TGTGCCAGCAGTGAAGGGACTAGGTATTTCTTC.

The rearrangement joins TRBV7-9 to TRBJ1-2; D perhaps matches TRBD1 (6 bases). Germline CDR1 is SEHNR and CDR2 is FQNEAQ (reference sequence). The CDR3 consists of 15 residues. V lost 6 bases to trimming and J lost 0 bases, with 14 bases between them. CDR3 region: CASREQGRPNYGYTF. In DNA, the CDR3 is TGTGCCAGCAGGGAACAGGGCCGACCTAACTATGGCTACACCTTC.

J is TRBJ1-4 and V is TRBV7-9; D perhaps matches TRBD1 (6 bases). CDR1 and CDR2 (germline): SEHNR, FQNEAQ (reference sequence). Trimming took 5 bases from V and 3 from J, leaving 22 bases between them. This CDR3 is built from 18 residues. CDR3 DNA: TGTGCCAGCAGCACCCGCAAGGGGGGGGTCACGGCTAATGAAAAACTGTTTTTT. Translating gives CASSTRKGGVTANEKLFF.

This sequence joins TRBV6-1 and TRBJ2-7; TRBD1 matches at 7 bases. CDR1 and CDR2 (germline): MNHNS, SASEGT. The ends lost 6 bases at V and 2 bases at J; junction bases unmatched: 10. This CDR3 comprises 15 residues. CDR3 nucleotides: TGTGCCAGCAGGGAATACAGGGGTTTCCCCTACGAGCAGTACTTC. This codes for CASREYRGFPYEQYF.

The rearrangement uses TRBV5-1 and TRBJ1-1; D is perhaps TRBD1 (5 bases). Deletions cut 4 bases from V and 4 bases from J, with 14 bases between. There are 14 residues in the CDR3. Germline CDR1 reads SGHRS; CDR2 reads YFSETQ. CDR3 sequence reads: CASSSPGGVTEAFF. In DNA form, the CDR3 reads TGCGCCAGCAGCAGCCCGGGGGGGGTCACTGAAGCTTTCTTT.

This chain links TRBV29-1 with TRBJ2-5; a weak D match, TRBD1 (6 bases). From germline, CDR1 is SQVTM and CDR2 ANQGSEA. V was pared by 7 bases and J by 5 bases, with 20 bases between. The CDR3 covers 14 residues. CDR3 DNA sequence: TGCAGCGCCCACACGACAGGTTCGGACGAGACCCAGTACTTC. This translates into CSAHTTGSDETQYF.

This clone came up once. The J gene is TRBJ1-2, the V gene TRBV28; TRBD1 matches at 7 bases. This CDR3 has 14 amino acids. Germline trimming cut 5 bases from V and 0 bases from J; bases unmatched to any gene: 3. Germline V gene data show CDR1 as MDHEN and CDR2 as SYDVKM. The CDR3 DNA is TGTGCCAGCAGTCTAGGGACAGCTAACTATGGCTACACCTTC. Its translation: CASSLGTANYGYTF.

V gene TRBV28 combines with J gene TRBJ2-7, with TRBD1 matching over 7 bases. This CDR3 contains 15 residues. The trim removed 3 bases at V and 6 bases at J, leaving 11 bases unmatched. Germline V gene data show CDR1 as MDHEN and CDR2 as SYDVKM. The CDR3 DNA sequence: TGTGCCAGCAGTTTTATGACAGGGTTTATAGCCGAGCAGTACTTC. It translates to CASSFMTGFIAEQYF.

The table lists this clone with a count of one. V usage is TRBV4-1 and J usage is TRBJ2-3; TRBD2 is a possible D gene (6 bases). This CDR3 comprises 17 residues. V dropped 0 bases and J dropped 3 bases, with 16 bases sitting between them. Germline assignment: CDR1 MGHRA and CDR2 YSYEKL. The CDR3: CASSQDRGGRKTDTQYF. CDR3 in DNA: TGCGCCAGCAGCCAAGATCGAGGAGGGAGGAAGACAGATACGCAGTATTTT.

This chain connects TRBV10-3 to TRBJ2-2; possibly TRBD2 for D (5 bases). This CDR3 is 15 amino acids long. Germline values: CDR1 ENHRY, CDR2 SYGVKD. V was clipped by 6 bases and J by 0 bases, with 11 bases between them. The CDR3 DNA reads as TGTGCCATCAGGGAGGAGGCCTCGAACACCGGGGAGCTGTTTTTT. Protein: CAIREEASNTGELFF.

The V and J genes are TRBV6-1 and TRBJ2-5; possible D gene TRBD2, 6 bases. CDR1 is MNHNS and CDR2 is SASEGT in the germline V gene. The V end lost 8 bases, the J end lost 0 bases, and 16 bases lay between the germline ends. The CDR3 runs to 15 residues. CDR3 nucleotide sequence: TGTGCCAGCTTCGGTGCGGGAACGTACCAAGAGACCCAGTACTTC. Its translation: CASFGAGTYQETQYF.

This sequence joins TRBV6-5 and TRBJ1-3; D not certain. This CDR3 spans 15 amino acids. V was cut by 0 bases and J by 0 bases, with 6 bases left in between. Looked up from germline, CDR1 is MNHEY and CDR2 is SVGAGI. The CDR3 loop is CASSYSEGSGNTIYF. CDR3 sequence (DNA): TGTGCCAGCAGTTACTCAGAGGGCTCTGGAAACACCATATATTTT.

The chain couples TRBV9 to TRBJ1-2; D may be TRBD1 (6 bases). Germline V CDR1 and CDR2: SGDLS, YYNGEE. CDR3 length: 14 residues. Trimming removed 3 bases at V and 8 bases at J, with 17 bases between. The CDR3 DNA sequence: TGTGCCAGCAGCGCGGACGCGGGGGGCGGGGGCTACACCTTC. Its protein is CASSADAGGGGYTF.

DNA of the CDR3: TGTGCCAGCAGCTTAGATAGGGCGGGACGGCCCAAGGGCTACACCTTC. This encodes CASSLDRAGRPKGYTF. The chain uses TRBV11-3 and TRBJ1-2; tentatively, D is TRBD1 (5 bases). V was cut by 0 bases and J by 8 bases, with 19 bases left in between. The CDR3 has 16 amino acids. From germline, CDR1 is SGHNT and CDR2 YENEEA.